This is a list of T cell receptor beta chains from one sample in a study of CD8 T cells in Susac syndrome. One entry per CDR3 protein, called by TCRdb with MiXCR from the immunoSEQ multiplex PCR reads. The table lists some 250,000 distinct CDR3 sequences, 90% to 96% of them singletons, with about 0.1% in the top ten. Sequences were obtained from CD4+ T cells from PBMCs. These receptors all stem from a human donor with Susac syndrome. Both conserved end residues are part of each CDR3. The D gene is left open where the match is weak. Clone size is stated in some rows and not others, as once, few, many or a class when expanded.

-	TRBV18	-	TRBJ1-4	TGTGCCAGCTCCCCCGACTCACATGAAAAACTGTTTTTT	CASSPDSHEKLFF
-	TRBV18	-	TRBJ2-5	TGTGCCAGCACCCGGACGGTTCAAGAGACCCAGTACTTC	CASTRTVQETQYF
once	TRBV7-3	-	TRBJ2-1	TGTGCCAGCAGCTTAAACCCGGCTACCTACAATGAGCAGTTCTTC	CASSLNPATYNEQFF
-	TRBV7-3	-	TRBJ2-7	TGTGCCAGCAGCCCAGGCAGGGGCCGAACCTACGAGCAGTACTTC	CASSPGRGRTYEQYF
-	TRBV14	-	TRBJ1-2	TGTGCCACGAGAGCACAGCGAGGCTATGGCTACACCTTC	CATRAQRGYGYTF
-	TRBV20-1	-	TRBJ1-5	TGCAGTGCTAGAAACAGGTTGGACAATCAGCCCCAGCATTTT	CSARNRLDNQPQHF
-	TRBV20-1	TRBD1	TRBJ2-1	TGCAGTGCTATGGGACAGGGAGGGAAGTTGGGCAATGAGCAGTTCTTC	CSAMGQGGKLGNEQFF
-	TRBV7-2	-	TRBJ2-3	TGTGCCAGCAGCACTACCTTCTATAGCACAGATACGCAGTATTTT	CASSTTFYSTDTQYF
-	TRBV30	-	TRBJ1-1	TGTGCCTGGTCTGCCATGAACACTGAAGCTTTCTTT	CAWSAMNTEAFF
-	TRBV27	-	TRBJ2-5	TGTGCCAGCAGACCAGGAGGATCGGAGACCCAGTACTTC	CASRPGGSETQYF
-	TRBV20-1	TRBD1	TRBJ1-1	TGCAGTGCTTATGACAGGGTCGGAACTGAAGCTTTCTTT	CSAYDRVGTEAFF
-	TRBV9	-	TRBJ1-1	TGTGCCAGCAGCGCGGGACACACGATAAACACTGAAGCTTTCTTT	CASSAGHTINTEAFF
-	TRBV3-1	-	TRBJ2-7	TGTGCCAGCAGCCTAGGAGGGCGGGAGTACTTC	CASSLGGREYF
-	TRBV30	-	TRBJ2-5	TGTGCCTGGAACAGCCTGGGGGAGACCCAGTACTTC	CAWNSLGETQYF
-	TRBV3-1	-	TRBJ2-7	TGTGCCAGCAGCCAATCGGCCATTCGCTCCTACGAGCAGTACTTC	CASSQSAIRSYEQYF
-	TRBV28	TRBD2	TRBJ2-1	TGTGCCAGCCGGACTAGCGAGAAAGGGTTCTTC	CASRTSEKGFF
-	TRBV20-1	TRBD1	TRBJ2-7	TGCAGTGCTCACGGACCTAGGGACAGGGTGTCCTACGAGCAGTACTTC	CSAHGPRDRVSYEQYF
few	TRBV19	TRBD1	TRBJ2-6	TGTGCCAGTAGTAGACAGGGGACTGGGGCCAACGTCCTGACTTTC	CASSRQGTGANVLTF
-	TRBV5-6	TRBD1	TRBJ2-5	TGTGCCAGCAGCTTGGACAGGGGTGCGACCCAGTACTTC	CASSLDRGATQYF
-	TRBV20-1	TRBD1	TRBJ2-7	TGCAGTGCTAGAGGACGGGACAGGGCCTACGAGCAGTACTTC	CSARGRDRAYEQYF
-	TRBV5-1	TRBD2	TRBJ2-5	TGCGCCAGCAGCTTGGGACTAGCGGGAGTCCCCCAAGAGACCCAGTACTTC	CASSLGLAGVPQETQYF
-	TRBV28	-	TRBJ2-7	TGTGCCAGCAGCCCCCGGGACAAGGGGGCCTACGAGCAGTACTTC	CASSPRDKGAYEQYF
-	TRBV5-6	-	TRBJ1-5	TGTGCCAGCAGCTTGGCCTATAGGAATAGCAATCAGCCCCAGCATTTT	CASSLAYRNSNQPQHF
-	TRBV18	-	TRBJ2-3	TGTGCCAGCTCACCACCAGCGGACTATAGCACAGATACGCAGTATTTT	CASSPPADYSTDTQYF
-	TRBV29-1	-	TRBJ1-2	TGCAGCGGCCAAGAACTACAGGGTGATGGTGGCTACACCTTC	CSGQELQGDGGYTF